This T cell receptor beta chain was observed in a study of blood T cells in healthy people across ages. Points from the study as a whole: Per million T cells, TCR beta diversity dropped roughly linearly as age increased.

This clonotype was detected only a few times. Its target is unknown. This CDR3 has 16 residues. From germline, CDR1 is SGHVS and CDR2 FNYEAQ. V was clipped by 10 bases and J by 0 bases; unmatched bases: 7. The authors extracted at least 6 micrograms of total RNA per sample. Primed by a sample-barcoded 5' primer and a J-beta primer mix, a second PCR proceeded for 7 to 11 cycles. One entry per CDR3 protein, called by TCRdb with MiXCR from the 5' RACE reads. The sample holds about 720,000 distinct CDR3 sequences, roughly 25% seen once. These sequences were also reported in another study, on T cells of mothers and their children. As that study records: Every mother supplied over 8 million TCR beta CDR3 reads and every child a few million. With unrelated pairs as the comparison, related mother-child pairs had a slightly higher overlap that was not significant.

The sample was blood. The chain recombines TRBV7-6 with TRBJ2-6; the match to TRBD1 covers 9 bases. The origin of this receptor is a boy under 18 in good health. The CDR3 nucleotides read TGTGCCATCATAGGACAGGGGCACTCTGGGGCCAACGTCCTGACTTTC. Translating it yields CAIIGQGHSGANVLTF.